One sample yielded the 24 T cell receptor beta chains listed below, sequenced in a study of cytomegalovirus exposure and HLA in healthy donors. The primer mix had 60 Vbeta and 13 Jbeta primers. The method was immunoSEQ multiplex PCR; TCRdb's version includes in-frame clones alone and lacks a portion of them. Recorded for this sample: 40,000 to 55,000 clones. Sequencing used PBMCs. The receptors were sampled from a male donor in good health and CMV-seropositive.

J is TRBJ1-2 and V is TRBV9, with D maybe TRBD1 (6 bases). Germline CDR1 reads SGDLS; CDR2 reads YYNGEE. Trimming took off 0 bases at V and 5 bases at J, with 8 bases between the two ends. This CDR3 has 13 residues. The CDR3 reads CASSVGGPYGYTF. The CDR3 region has the DNA TGTGCCAGCAGCGTAGGGGGGCCGTATGGCTACACCTTC. Complete variable domain (other parts from reference TRBV9 and TRBJ1-2): DSGVTQTPKHLITATGQRVTLRCSPRSGDLSVYWYQQSLDQGLQFLIQYYNGEERAKGNILERFSAQQFPDLHSELNLSSLELGDSALYFCASSVGGPYGYTFGSGTRLTVV.

J is TRBJ1-2 and V is TRBV4-1, with TRBD1 identical over 7 bases. CDR1 MGHRA and CDR2 YSYEKL come from the germline V gene. The CDR3 loop spans 15 amino acids. After removal of 4 bases from V and 0 bases from J, the junction contained 5 bases not matched to a gene. The CDR3 here is CASSLTTGSNYGYTF. CDR3 in DNA: TGCGCCAGCAGCCTAACGACAGGGTCTAACTATGGCTACACCTTC.

V usage is TRBV4-1 and J usage is TRBJ2-1; D remains ambiguous. V gave up 1 base and J gave up 6 bases, with 13 bases separating them. CDR1 is MGHRA, CDR2 YSYEKL, per germline. The CDR3 sequence is 15 residues long. As DNA, the CDR3 is TGCGCCAGCAGCCAAGGTCCTGGGCCTGTCAATGAGCAGTTCTTC. Residues: CASSQGPGPVNEQFF.

This chain uses TRBV5-8 with TRBJ2-5; TRBD1 aligns across 9 bases. The CDR3 length is 15 residues. The V gene end was trimmed by 4 bases and the J gene end by 11 bases; junction bases not matched to a gene: 15. CDR1 and CDR2 (germline): SGHTS, YDEGEE. CDR3: CASSRRDREAGEQYF. CDR3 sequence (DNA): TGTGCCAGCAGCCGCCGGGACAGGGAGGCGGGTGAGCAGTACTTC.

The V gene is TRBV27, the J gene TRBJ2-5; 8 bases are shared with TRBD1. The DNA end is more similar to TRBJ2-7, so the J call may be wrong. In germline, CDR1 is MNHEY, CDR2 SMNVEV (reference sequence). The CDR3 consists of 13 residues. DNA for the CDR3: TGTGCCAGCAGTGAGGACAGGGCCTACGAGCAGTACTTC. Translating it yields CASSEDRAYEQYF.

This chain links TRBV2 with TRBJ2-5; D is perhaps TRBD2 (6 bases). The length of the CDR3 is 14 residues. The V end lost 5 bases, the J end lost 4 bases, and 14 bases lay between the germline ends. The germline gives CDR1 SNHLY, CDR2 FYNNEI. The CDR3, as DNA: TGTGCCAGCAGTATGACTAGTCCTCCAGAGACCCAGTACTTC. Residues: CASSMTSPPETQYF.

The chain recombines TRBV5-1 with TRBJ2-2; TRBD2 matches at 12 bases. Per germline, CDR1 SGHRS and CDR2 YFSETQ. The CDR3 is 15 residues long. Germline trimming cut 4 bases from V and 7 bases from J; bases unmatched to any gene: 5. The CDR3 loop reads CASSVTSGRNGELFF. In DNA, the CDR3 is TGCGCCAGCAGCGTAACTAGCGGGAGGAACGGGGAGCTGTTTTTT.

This chain uses TRBV9 with TRBJ2-3, with D possibly being TRBD2 (5 bases). V was trimmed by 2 bases and J by 0 bases, leaving 16 bases between them. This CDR3 region has 17 residues. The germline CDR1 and CDR2 sequences are SGDLS and YYNGEE. CDR3 bases: TGTGCCAGCAGCGTCCCCGGAGATAGCGAGAGCACAGATACGCAGTATTTT. Its protein is CASSVPGDSESTDTQYF.

The V and J genes are TRBV9 and TRBJ2-3, with 9 nucleotides matching TRBD2. J lost 0 bases, V lost 0 bases, and 2 bases had no gene match. The CDR3 has 16 amino acids. The germline V gene has CDR1 SGDLS and CDR2 YYNGEE. CDR3 nucleotide sequence: TGTGCCAGCAGCGTAGATAGCGGGGGTAGCACAGATACGCAGTATTTT. This translates into CASSVDSGGSTDTQYF.

This chain joins TRBV7-9 and TRBJ2-3; the match to TRBD1 covers 7 bases. The CDR3 has 15 amino acids. Germline V gene lookup returns CDR1 SEHNR and CDR2 FQNEAQ (reference sequence). J gave up 5 bases and V 1 base, and 6 bases lay outside the gene matches. For the CDR3, the DNA is TGTGCCAGCAGCTTAGGTGACAGGGTGGGAGATACGCAGTATTTT. Its translation: CASSLGDRVGDTQYF. The whole variable domain, filled in from reference TRBV7-9 and TRBJ2-3, reads DTGVSQNPRHKITKRGQNVTFRCDPISEHNRLYWYRQTLGQGPEFLTYFQNEAQLEKSRLLSDRFSAERPKGSFSTLEIQRTEQGDSAMYLCASSLGDRVGDTQYFGPGTRLTVL.

The rearrangement joins TRBV7-2 to TRBJ2-4; D might be TRBD1 (6 bases). V lost 5 bases and J 2 bases, leaving 13 bases between the germline ends. CDR1 is SGHTA, CDR2 FQGNSA, per germline. CDR3 length equals 15 residues. The CDR3 here is CASSQLQGTKNIQYF. In DNA, the CDR3 is TGTGCCAGCAGCCAACTACAGGGAACCAAAAACATTCAGTACTTC.

The chain links TRBV11-3 to TRBJ2-2, with D perhaps TRBD2 (7 bases). Looked up from germline, CDR1 is SGHNT and CDR2 is YENEEA. The CDR3 is 14 amino acids. V lost 4 bases and J 7 bases, leaving 13 bases between the germline ends. The CDR3 DNA reads as TGTGCCAGCAGCTCGAGGGGGGGAATCGGGGAGCTGTTTTTT. As protein: CASSSRGGIGELFF.

V is TRBV9 and J is TRBJ1-4; D may be TRBD1 (5 bases). V dropped 3 bases and J dropped 7 bases, with 13 bases sitting between them. CDR3 size: 14 residues. The germline CDR1 and CDR2 sequences are SGDLS and YYNGEE. The DNA for the CDR3 is TGTGCCAGCAGCGAACAGGATGTTCGTGAAAAACTGTTTTTT. Protein product: CASSEQDVREKLFF.

CDR3 nucleotides: TGTGCCAGCAGTTGGACAGGGGCCGGGGAGCTGTTTTTT. It translates to CASSWTGAGELFF. The rearrangement uses TRBV28 and TRBJ2-2; 9 nucleotides align to TRBD1. The CDR3 runs 13 residues. With V trimmed by 4 bases and J by 6 bases, 0 bases remained unmatched. Germline V gives CDR1 MDHEN, CDR2 SYDVKM.

This chain connects TRBV18 to TRBJ2-1, with D maybe TRBD2 (5 bases). The CDR3 is made up of 15 amino acids. Between the trimmed V and J ends, which lost 4 bases and 5 bases, there was a span of 15 bases. Germline values: CDR1 KGHSH, CDR2 LQKENI. The CDR3, as DNA: TGTGCCAGCTCACAAGGGATAGCCGGGGACAATGAGCAGTTCTTC. Its translation: CASSQGIAGDNEQFF.

J is TRBJ1-1 and V is TRBV7-6; no reliable D call. CDR1 and CDR2 (germline): SGHVS, FNYEAQ. V was pared by 1 base and J by 1 base, with 10 bases between. The CDR3 consists of 15 residues. The CDR3 sequence: CASSLGIGRNTEAFF. The CDR3 coding sequence is TGTGCCAGCAGCTTAGGTATAGGGAGGAACACTGAAGCTTTCTTT.

The chain employs TRBV6-5 and TRBJ1-1; D may be TRBD1 (5 bases). Germline V gene data show CDR1 as MNHEY and CDR2 as SVGAGI. Trimming pared 6 bases from V and 0 bases from J, leaving 11 bases between. This CDR3 spans 14 amino acids. CDR3 DNA: TGTGCCAGCAGAGGACAAGAAATGAACACTGAAGCTTTCTTT. It specifies CASRGQEMNTEAFF.

The chain uses TRBV7-2 and TRBJ1-1; D is uncertain. Germline loops: CDR1 SGHTA, CDR2 FQGNSA. Trimming removed 2 bases from V and 0 bases from J, with 16 bases in between. CDR3 length: 17 residues. Here the CDR3 reads CASSLTLTSRLNTEAFF. The CDR3 bases are TGTGCCAGCAGCTTAACGCTCACGTCCAGATTGAACACTGAAGCTTTCTTT.

V and J are TRBV5-1 and TRBJ2-7; TRBD1 matches at 11 bases. Germline CDR1 and CDR2: SGHRS and YFSETQ. The CDR3 totals 13 residues. V shed 6 bases, J shed 5 bases, and the junction held 4 bases outside the gene matches. CDR3 sequence reads: CASKEGQGDEQYF. In DNA, the CDR3 is TGCGCCAGCAAAGAGGGACAGGGGGACGAGCAGTACTTC.

This chain links TRBV28 with TRBJ2-4; D not certain. The V and J ends lost 6 bases and 0 bases respectively, with 15 bases between them. Germline CDR1 reads MDHEN; CDR2 reads SYDVKM. CDR3 length equals 16 residues. CDR3 coding DNA: TGTGCCAGCAGCTCCGGCGGATTTTTAGCCAAAAACATTCAGTACTTC. Translation gives CASSSGGFLAKNIQYF.

The chain joins TRBV19 to TRBJ1-1; possible D gene TRBD1, 6 bases. Germline-derived CDR1 and CDR2 are LNHDA and SQIVND (reference sequence). Trimming took off 0 bases at V and 7 bases at J, with 12 bases between the two ends. The CDR3 length is 14 residues. This CDR3 is CASSIDREGDEAFF. In DNA form, the CDR3 reads TGTGCCAGTAGTATAGATAGAGAGGGGGATGAAGCTTTCTTT.

By frequency, this clone is medium-sized. This chain uses TRBV7-8 with TRBJ2-1; TRBD2 is a possible D gene (6 bases). The V end lost 6 bases, the J end lost 6 bases, and 15 bases lay between the germline ends. Germline V gives CDR1 SGHVS, CDR2 FQNEAQ. The CDR3 runs 14 residues. The CDR3 coding sequence is TGTGCCAGCAGTCCTCGAGGAGGGGTCAATGAGCAGTTCTTC. Translation: CASSPRGGVNEQFF.

By frequency, this clone registers medium-sized (0.01 to 0.1%). The genes are TRBV7-3 and TRBJ2-3; 8 bases map to TRBD2. V was clipped by 5 bases and J by 2 bases; unmatched bases: 6. CDR3 length: 15 residues. CDR1 and CDR2 from the germline V gene are SGHTA and FQGTGA. CDR3 nucleotide sequence: TGTGCCAGCAGCCGACTAGCGTCCTCCACAGATACGCAGTATTTT. It encodes CASSRLASSTDTQYF.

The chain links TRBV19 to TRBJ2-3, with TRBD2 as a possible D gene (6 bases). V was cut by 3 bases and J by 3 bases, with 13 bases left in between. Per the germline V gene, CDR1 is LNHDA and CDR2 is SQIVND (reference sequence). This CDR3 region has 15 residues. The CDR3 here is CASSIGRGRTDTQYF. The CDR3 DNA sequence: TGTGCCAGTAGTATCGGGCGGGGTCGAACAGATACGCAGTATTTT.